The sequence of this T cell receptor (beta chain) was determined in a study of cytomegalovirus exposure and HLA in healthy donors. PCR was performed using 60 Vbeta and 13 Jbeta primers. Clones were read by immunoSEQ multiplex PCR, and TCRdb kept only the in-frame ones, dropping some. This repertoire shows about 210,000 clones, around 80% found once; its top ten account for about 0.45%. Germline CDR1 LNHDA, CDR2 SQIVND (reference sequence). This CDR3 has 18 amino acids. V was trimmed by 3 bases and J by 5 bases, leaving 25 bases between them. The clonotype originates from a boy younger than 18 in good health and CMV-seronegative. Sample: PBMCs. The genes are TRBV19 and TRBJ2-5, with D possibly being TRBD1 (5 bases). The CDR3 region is CASSIHPRQGSTSETQYF. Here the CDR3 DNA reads TGTGCCAGTAGTATCCACCCCCGGCAGGGATCGACTTCTGAGACCCAGTACTTC.